Listed here is a single T cell receptor (beta chain). The data stem from a study of blood T cell repertoires in COVID-19. At the level of the study: Material from acute and convalescent COVID-19 was sourced from the United States, Italy and Spain. PBMCs, B-cell-depleted T cells, or T cells provided the cDNA or gDNA that made up the material.

This CDR3 comprises 12 residues. The V end was cut by 8 bases, the J end by 5 bases, with 13 bases between. Germline CDR1 is MDHEN and CDR2 is SYDVKM. Source study methods: Nucleated cell counts were estimated from reference gene primer amplification. Assay used: immunoSEQ multiplex PCR; TCRdb lists only in-frame clones, some missing. The V and J calls and the clone size are those of that table, but D and trimming were determined from the DNA. The sample holds fewer than 300,000 clones, 84% seen once. This receptor was taken from a human donor in a cohort sampled during active COVID-19. This chain joins TRBV28 and TRBJ2-7; tentative D call: TRBD1 (6 bases). Input material: peripheral blood. The CDR3 nucleotides read TGTGCCAGCCAAAAGGACAGCCACGAGCAGTACTTC. Its translation is CASQKDSHEQYF. Looking up the rest from reference TRBV28 and TRBJ2-7 gives the full variable domain: DVKVTQSSRYLVKRTGEKVFLECVQDMDHENMFWYRQDPGLGLRLIYFSYDVKMKEKGDIPEGYSVSREKKERFSLILESASTNQTSMYLCASQKDSHEQYFGPGTRLTVT.